This T cell receptor beta chain was recovered during a study of blood T cell repertoires in COVID-19. Study as a whole: The United States, Italy and Spain were the sources of the acute and convalescent COVID-19 samples. Sample material is recorded as cDNA or gDNA derived from T cells, B-cell-depleted T cells, or PBMCs.

Authors' data handling: Amplification from reference gene primers served as the basis for estimated nucleated cell counts. Libraries were prepared by immunoSEQ multiplex PCR; TCRdb keeps only in-frame clonotypes and omits some of them. That table furnishes V, J and clone size, whereas the DNA furnished D and trimming. The profile shows some 65,000 clones, 85% of them singletons. This CDR3 region has 15 residues. V was trimmed by 5 bases and J by 1 base, leaving 14 bases between them. Germline V CDR1 and CDR2: MNHEY, SVGAGI. Specimen: peripheral blood. The chain employs TRBV6-5 and TRBJ1-1, with D possibly matching TRBD1 (6 bases). The TCR was taken from a man of 80 years or more with acute or convalescent COVID-19. CDR3 sequence: CASSRYTGQNTEAFF. The CDR3 DNA is TGTGCCAGCAGTCGCTATACAGGGCAGAACACTGAAGCTTTCTTT.